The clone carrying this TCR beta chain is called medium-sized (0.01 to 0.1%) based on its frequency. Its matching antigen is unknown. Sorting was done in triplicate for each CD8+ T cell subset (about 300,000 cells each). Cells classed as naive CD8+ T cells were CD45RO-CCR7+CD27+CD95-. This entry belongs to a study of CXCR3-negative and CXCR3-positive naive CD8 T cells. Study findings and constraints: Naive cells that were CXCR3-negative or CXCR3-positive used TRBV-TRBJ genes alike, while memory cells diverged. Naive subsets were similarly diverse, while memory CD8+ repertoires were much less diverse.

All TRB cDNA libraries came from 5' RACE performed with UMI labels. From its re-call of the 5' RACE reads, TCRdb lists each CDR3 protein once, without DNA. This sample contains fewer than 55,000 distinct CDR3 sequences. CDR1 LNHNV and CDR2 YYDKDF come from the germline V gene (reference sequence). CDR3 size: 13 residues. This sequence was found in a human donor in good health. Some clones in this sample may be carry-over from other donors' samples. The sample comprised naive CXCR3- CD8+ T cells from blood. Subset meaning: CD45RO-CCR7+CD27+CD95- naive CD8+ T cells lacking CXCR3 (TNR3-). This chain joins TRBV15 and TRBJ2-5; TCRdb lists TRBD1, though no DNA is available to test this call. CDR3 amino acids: CATSRDRGAEQYF.